This TCR beta chain was documented in a study of cytomegalovirus exposure and HLA in healthy donors. Study at large: Early on, a data release was issued that held about 85 million unique TCRs from HLA-typed donors. Study-level results: Later analysis showed TCR association rates varying by HLA locus, highest for DRB1 and lowest for HLA-C. In most subjects, TCR beta sequences reportedly gave accurate predictions of HLA-A and HLA-B alleles.

PCR primers comprised 60 Vbeta and 13 Jbeta primers. The protocol was immunoSEQ multiplex PCR, while the TCRdb copy is restricted to in-frame clones and leaves out a portion. The table lists approximately 170,000 clones, roughly 76% of them singletons, with about 2% in the top ten. Notes on this clone: Its antigen remains unidentified.

This CDR3 is built from 14 residues. The germline V gene encodes CDR1 ENHRY and CDR2 SYGVKD. Trimming took 6 bases from V and 4 from J, leaving 14 bases between them. The CMV serostatus of this donor was not recorded. The sequencing sample was made of PBMCs. This chain connects TRBV10-3 to TRBJ2-3, with D maybe TRBD1 (6 bases). The TCR comes from a human donor in good health. In DNA form, the CDR3 reads TGTGCCATCAGGTCACAGGGTCTCGCAGATACGCAGTATTTT. Amino acid sequence: CAIRSQGLADTQYF.